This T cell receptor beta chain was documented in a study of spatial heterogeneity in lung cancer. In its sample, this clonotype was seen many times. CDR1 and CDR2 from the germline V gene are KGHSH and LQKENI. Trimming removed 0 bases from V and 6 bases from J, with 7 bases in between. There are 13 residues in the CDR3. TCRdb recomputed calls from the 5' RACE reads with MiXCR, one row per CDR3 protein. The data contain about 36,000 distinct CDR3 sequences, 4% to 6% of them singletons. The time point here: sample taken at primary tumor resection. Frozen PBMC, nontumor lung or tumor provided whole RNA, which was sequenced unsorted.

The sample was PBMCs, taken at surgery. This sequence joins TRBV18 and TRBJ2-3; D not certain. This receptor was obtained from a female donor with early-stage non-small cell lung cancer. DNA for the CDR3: TGTGCCAGCTCACCACCTGAACAGGATACGCAGTATTTT. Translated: CASSPPEQDTQYF.